These 24 T cell receptor beta chains were sequenced from one sample in a study of blood T cell repertoires in COVID-19. This table comes from immunoSEQ multiplex PCR, and its TCRdb copy is limited to in-frame clones, with some not included. The repertoire consists of approximately 220,000 clones, with 80% to 85% occurring once and the leading ten covering about 2.9%. Specimen: peripheral blood. These receptor sequences come from a woman in her 30s who had recovered from COVID-19.

This clone showed up just once. The rearrangement joins TRBV19 to TRBJ2-5; 8 bases align to TRBD1. The CDR3 extends over 15 amino acids. V gave up 5 bases and J gave up 1 base; unmatched junction bases: 6. From germline, CDR1 is LNHDA and CDR2 SQIVND (reference sequence). The CDR3 is CASSPAGQGQETQYF. CDR3 sequence (DNA): TGTGCCAGTAGTCCTGCCGGACAGGGCCAAGAGACCCAGTACTTC.

CDR3 region: CASSTLVRAQTFF. The CDR3 region has the DNA TGTGCCAGTAGTACGCTTGTCAGGGCCCAAACTTTCTTT. This chain uses TRBV19 with TRBJ1-1; possible D gene TRBD1, 5 bases. CDR1 and CDR2 (germline): LNHDA, SQIVND (reference sequence). V lost 4 bases and J 12 bases, leaving 18 bases between the germline ends. The CDR3 is 13 residues long.

V and J are TRBV30 and TRBJ1-5; possibly TRBD1 for D (6 bases). Germline CDR1 is GTSNPN and CDR2 is SVGIG (reference sequence). The CDR3 is made up of 13 amino acids. V lost 0 bases, J lost 5 bases, and 8 bases lay in between. The CDR3 nucleotides are TGTGCCTGGAGTGTACAGGGCGATCAGCCCCAGCATTTT. Amino acids: CAWSVQGDQPQHF. Looking up the rest from reference TRBV30 and TRBJ1-5 gives the full variable domain: SQTIHQWPATLVQPVGSPLSLECTVEGTSNPNLYWYRQAAGRGLQLLFYSVGIGQISSEVPQNLSASRPQDRQFILSSKKLLLSDSGFYLCAWSVQGDQPQHFGDGTRLSIL.

This clone occurred many times. This chain uses TRBV11-3 with TRBJ1-1; D remains ambiguous. V was pared by 5 bases and J by 2 bases, with 12 bases between. Germline CDR1 and CDR2: SGHNT and YENEEA. This CDR3 region has 14 residues. The CDR3 region has the DNA TGTGCCAGCAGCCGGATCACAGTAAACACTGAAGCTTTCTTT. Amino acid sequence: CASSRITVNTEAFF.

This sequence joins TRBV5-1 and TRBJ1-5, with a weak D call TRBD1 (5 bases). V was cut by 0 bases and J by 1 base, with 11 bases left in between. Per germline, CDR1 SGHRS and CDR2 YFSETQ. The CDR3 runs 16 residues. Here the CDR3 DNA reads TGCGCCAGCAGCTTGGTGGGGGGAGCGAGCAATCAGCCCCAGCATTTT. Translated, it gives CASSLVGGASNQPQHF.

The genes are TRBV19 and TRBJ1-5; no reliable D call. Trimming stripped 4 bases from V and 0 bases from J, with 7 bases between. The CDR3 extends over 14 amino acids. Germline V lookup: CDR1 LNHDA, CDR2 SQIVND (reference sequence). DNA for the CDR3: TGTGCCAGTAGTAGCTCTAATAGCAATCAGCCCCAGCATTTT. Protein: CASSSSNSNQPQHF.

The V gene is TRBV7-2, the J gene TRBJ2-3; weak D call: TRBD2 (5 bases). Germline V gene data show CDR1 as SGHTA and CDR2 as FQGNSA. Trimming removed 3 bases from V and 2 bases from J, with 9 bases in between. The CDR3 loop spans 14 amino acids. The CDR3 coding sequence is TGTGCCAGCAGCTTCGGGGTTATCACAGATACGCAGTATTTT. Translation gives CASSFGVITDTQYF.

This clone has just one count. The V and J genes are TRBV10-1 and TRBJ2-5; 7 bases match TRBD2. V lost 3 bases, J lost 2 bases, and 9 bases stayed unmatched. Germline V gives CDR1 WNHNN, CDR2 SYGVQD (reference sequence). This CDR3 spans 16 amino acids. CDR3 nucleotides: TGCGCCAGCAGTGATCCGGCTAGCGGAAAACAAGAGACCCAGTACTTC. It codes for CASSDPASGKQETQYF.

This clone came up many times. The chain combines TRBV29-1 with TRBJ2-5, with D perhaps TRBD2 (6 bases). The CDR3 is 13 amino acids. V lost 8 bases, J lost 0 bases, and 13 bases lay in between. Germline lookup yields CDR1 SQVTM and CDR2 ANQGSEA. CDR3: CSFTSSYQETQYF. CDR3 nucleotides: TGCAGCTTTACTAGCAGTTACCAAGAGACCCAGTACTTC.

This chain links TRBV19 with TRBJ2-4; 7 positions match TRBD1. The J segment lost 5 bases and the V segment lost 9 bases, leaving 13 bases of the junction unmatched. The CDR3 has 15 residues. CDR1 LNHDA and CDR2 SQIVND come from the germline V gene (reference sequence). The CDR3, as DNA: TGTGCCAGCAGCAAAACGGACAGGAAAGAAAACATTCAGTACTTC. Protein sequence: CASSKTDRKENIQYF.

The V gene is TRBV3-1 (or the pseudogene TRBV3-2), the J gene TRBJ1-1; 10 bases fit TRBD1. V was pared by 1 base and J by 8 bases, with 1 base of the junction left unmatched. The germline V gene encodes CDR1 LGHDT and CDR2 YNNKEL (reference sequence). The CDR3 consists of 13 residues. The CDR3 sequence is CASSQGTGGEAFF. The CDR3 bases are TGTGCCAGCAGCCAAGGGACAGGGGGGGAAGCTTTCTTT.

The chain is built from TRBV28 and TRBJ2-3, with D uncertain. CDR1 MDHEN and CDR2 SYDVKM come from the germline V gene. CDR3 length: 13 residues. V was pared by 1 base and J by 4 bases, with 6 bases between. CDR3 residues: CASSLYRADTQYF. The CDR3 DNA reads as TGTGCCAGCAGTTTATATCGAGCAGATACGCAGTATTTT.

The gene calls are TRBV6-5 and TRBJ2-7; 8 bases match TRBD1. J was trimmed by 3 bases and V by 6 bases; bases with no gene match: 4. The CDR3 length is 13 residues. Germline CDR1 is MNHEY and CDR2 is SVGAGI. This CDR3 is CASRSGQGYEQYF. In DNA form, the CDR3 reads TGTGCCAGCAGATCCGGACAGGGCTACGAGCAGTACTTC.

The V gene is TRBV18, the J gene TRBJ2-7; 8 nucleotides align to TRBD2. The CDR3 has 15 amino acids. The germline V gene has CDR1 KGHSH and CDR2 LQKENI. Trimming took 1 base from V and 5 from J; bases not matched to a gene: 7. CDR3 DNA sequence: TGTGCCAGCTCACCACAAACCAGCGGGAGCCACGAGCAGTACTTC. It specifies CASSPQTSGSHEQYF.

This CDR3 reads CASSFIAGGYNEQFF. CDR3 nucleotide sequence: TGTGCCAGCAGCTTTATAGCGGGAGGATACAATGAGCAGTTCTTC. J is TRBJ2-1 and V is TRBV7-2; 10 positions match TRBD2. V lost 3 bases to trimming and J lost 4 bases; unmatched junction nucleotides: 3. The CDR3 has 15 amino acids. Germline V CDR1 and CDR2: SGHTA, FQGNSA.

This chain uses TRBV19 with TRBJ1-2; no clear D gene. The germline V gene has CDR1 LNHDA and CDR2 SQIVND (reference sequence). The CDR3 loop spans 13 amino acids. Trimming took off 1 base at V and 2 bases at J, with 5 bases between the two ends. CDR3 in DNA: TGTGCCAGTAGTATAGGAGTAAACTATGGCTACACCTTC. Its protein is CASSIGVNYGYTF.

In this sample, this clone turned up once. J is TRBJ2-1 and V is TRBV24-1, with D perhaps TRBD1 (8 bases). The CDR3 sequence is 15 residues long. V was clipped by 7 bases and J by 7 bases, with 19 bases between them. From germline, CDR1 is KGHDR and CDR2 SFDVKD. The CDR3 loop reads CATSTGQGGKNEQFF. CDR3 sequence (DNA): TGTGCCACCAGCACTGGACAGGGAGGGAAGAATGAGCAGTTCTTC.

The chain has TRBV6-6 and TRBJ1-3; D is possibly TRBD1 (6 bases). The CDR3 totals 13 residues. Germline V gene sequence: CDR1 MNHNY, CDR2 SVGAGI (reference sequence). V was cut by 5 bases and J by 3 bases, with 8 bases left in between. The CDR3 nucleotides are TGTGCCAGCAGTCAGGGGCTTGGAAACACCATATATTTT. Protein sequence: CASSQGLGNTIYF.

This clone was seen a single time. The chain employs TRBV7-9 and TRBJ2-7; D ambiguous. This CDR3 has 16 residues. V was cut by 2 bases and J by 4 bases, with 18 bases left in between. CDR1 and CDR2 from the germline V gene are SEHNR and FQNEAQ (reference sequence). CDR3 region: CASSLRSGGTFYEQYF. DNA for the CDR3: TGTGCCAGCAGCTTACGCTCAGGTGGCACCTTTTACGAGCAGTACTTC. The entire variable domain, with the rest obtained from reference TRBV7-9 and TRBJ2-7, is as follows: DTGVSQNPRHKITKRGQNVTFRCDPISEHNRLYWYRQTLGQGPEFLTYFQNEAQLEKSRLLSDRFSAERPKGSFSTLEIQRTEQGDSAMYLCASSLRSGGTFYEQYFGPGTRLTVT.

The chain has TRBV6-5 and TRBJ2-7; D possibly corresponds to TRBD1 (5 bases). Germline V gene data show CDR1 as MNHEY and CDR2 as SVGAGI. V lost 2 bases, J lost 4 bases, and 18 bases lay in between. This CDR3 contains 16 residues. The CDR3 here is CASSYTLLGRAYEQYF. The CDR3 DNA sequence: TGTGCCAGCAGTTACACCCTCCTGGGCAGGGCTTACGAGCAGTACTTC.

The chain joins TRBV3-1 (or the pseudogene TRBV3-2) to TRBJ2-1, with 7 bases identical to TRBD2. The germline V gene has CDR1 LGHDT and CDR2 YNNKEL (reference sequence). The CDR3 extends over 16 amino acids. V gave up 4 bases and J gave up 4 bases; unmatched junction bases: 10. The CDR3 sequence is CASSPPWTRVYNEQFF. The CDR3 DNA reads as TGTGCCAGCAGCCCTCCGTGGACTAGGGTTTACAATGAGCAGTTCTTC.

This clone was seen a single time. V gene TRBV7-9 combines with J gene TRBJ2-7, with 7 bases aligning to TRBD2. CDR1 and CDR2 (germline): SEHNR, FQNEAQ (reference sequence). There are 13 residues in the CDR3. V was clipped by 5 bases and J by 3 bases; unmatched bases: 4. CDR3 sequence: CASSPSGNYEQYF. The CDR3 bases are TGTGCCAGCAGCCCGAGCGGGAACTACGAGCAGTACTTC.

This chain connects TRBV10-3 to TRBJ1-5; weak D call: TRBD1 (5 bases). The V and J ends lost 5 bases and 5 bases respectively, with 19 bases between them. The V gene's germline CDR1 is ENHRY and CDR2 SYGVKD. The CDR3 runs 16 residues. DNA of the CDR3: TGTGCCATCAGTAACCCCGCGGCAGGGAGGGATCAGCCCCAGCATTTT. This codes for CAISNPAAGRDQPQHF.

The gene calls are TRBV7-3 and TRBJ2-7, with 10 bases lining up with TRBD2. J was trimmed by 2 bases and V by 2 bases; bases with no gene match: 3. This CDR3 is 15 amino acids long. Germline-derived CDR1 and CDR2 are SGHTA and FQGTGA. In nucleotides, the CDR3 is TGTGCCAGCAGCTTATACACTAGCGGGACCTACGAGCAGTACTTC. It translates to CASSLYTSGTYEQYF.